This T cell receptor beta chain originates from a study of T-cell reconstitution after alpha-beta-depleted transplantation in children (dated by TCRdb to 2015 to 2016). Regarding the study in general: T-cell immune reconstitution after TCRalphabeta/CD19-depleted allogeneic hematopoietic cell transplantation in children was quantitatively tracked in the study by means of TCR repertoire profiling.

This clonotype was picked up one time. Its binding antigen is unknown. The input lacks base qualities; no much larger clone sits a single base away. The library was made by PCR. Instrument on record: Illumina HiSeq 2500. Molecular barcoding was employed in the preparation of TCR libraries, with unique molecular identifiers being used to normalize TCRbeta repertoire quantification. TCRdb cleaned the public reads at Q25 with fastp, built clones with MiXCR and kept in-frame beta chains. Rows with one shared CDR3 protein collapse into an entry with the most common genes and DNA. This sample holds hundreds of thousands of distinct CDR3 sequences; about 30% were observed only once. The ten largest clones take up approximately 2.3% of the sample. The V end gives up 8 bases and the J end 4 bases, leaving 18 bases in the junction not matched to a gene. CDR1 and CDR2, per the germline V gene, are MNHEY and SVGEGT. The CDR3 goes from the cysteine to the phenylalanine over 17 residues. Only CDR3 DNA remains: 51 bases, in frame from the first base.

The sequenced sample was PBMCs from the stem cell graft donor, obtained from the stem cell graft. The chain was built from TRBV6-2 or TRBV6-3 and TRBJ1-1; 8 of the junction bases match TRBD1. This clonotype originated in a human donor who donated a stem cell graft to a child with aplastic anemia. This receptor carries the CDR3 CASPPSPLGTGSTEAFF. The DNA sequence follows: TGTGCCAGCCCACCTTCTCCTCTAGGGACAGGATCCACTGAAGCTTTCTTT.